These 29 T cell receptor beta chains were all obtained from the same sample, sequenced in a study of blood T cell repertoires in COVID-19. Using immunoSEQ multiplex PCR, the repertoire was profiled, and TCRdb retains in-frame clones only, with some absent. Found here are around 100,000 clones, about 85% of them singletons; the top ten hold roughly 5.6%. Sequencing input: peripheral blood. All receptors derive from a woman aged 50 to 65 with COVID-19, enrolled during active disease.

The chain combines TRBV3-1 (or the pseudogene TRBV3-2) with TRBJ2-5, with D perhaps TRBD1 (5 bases). CDR3 length: 14 residues. Germline loops: CDR1 LGHDT, CDR2 YNNKEL (reference sequence). Trimming removed 1 base at V and 2 bases at J, with 8 bases between. In DNA, the CDR3 is TGTGCCAGCAGCCAAGGGGGCCTTCAAGAGACCCAGTACTTC. Protein: CASSQGGLQETQYF.

Only a few counts were recorded for this clone. The chain uses TRBV30 and TRBJ1-1; D might be TRBD1 (6 bases). V gave up 4 bases and J gave up 7 bases, with 10 bases separating them. Germline loops: CDR1 GTSNPN, CDR2 SVGIG (reference sequence). This CDR3 has 11 amino acids. CDR3 in DNA: TGTGCCTGGATAGGGGGATATGAAGCTTTCTTT. This encodes CAWIGGYEAFF.

The chain couples TRBV9 to TRBJ2-1; perhaps TRBD1 as D (7 bases). The CDR3 is made up of 13 amino acids. Between the trimmed V and J ends, which lost 2 bases and 8 bases, there was a span of 11 bases. CDR1 is SGDLS and CDR2 is YYNGEE in the germline V gene. The CDR3 region has the DNA TGTGCCAGCAGCGTCAGGGGGGTGGATGAGCAGTTCTTC. It encodes CASSVRGVDEQFF. The full variable domain, its missing parts supplied by reference TRBV9 and TRBJ2-1, is DSGVTQTPKHLITATGQRVTLRCSPRSGDLSVYWYQQSLDQGLQFLIQYYNGEERAKGNILERFSAQQFPDLHSELNLSSLELGDSALYFCASSVRGVDEQFFGPGTRLTVL.

The rearrangement joins TRBV7-2 to TRBJ2-1, with 8 bases identical to TRBD2. CDR3 length: 16 residues. From germline, CDR1 is SGHTA and CDR2 FQGNSA. V dropped 5 bases and J dropped 8; count of bases not matched to a gene: 14. This chain's CDR3 is CASSPEASGGFDEQFF. In DNA, the CDR3 is TGTGCCAGCAGCCCAGAGGCCAGCGGGGGCTTCGATGAGCAGTTCTTC.

The rearrangement links TRBV4-1 to TRBJ1-3; no reliable D call. V was pared by 0 bases and J by 11 bases, with 8 bases between. The CDR3 has 12 residues. The germline V gene has CDR1 MGHRA and CDR2 YSYEKL. The CDR3 nucleotides read TGCGCCAGCAGCCAAGATGCACTCCCCATATATTTT. Translation: CASSQDALPIYF.

V is TRBV7-9 and J is TRBJ1-4, with 9 nucleotides matching TRBD1. Germline loops: CDR1 SEHNR, CDR2 FQNEAQ (reference sequence). CDR3 length: 16 residues. V shed 5 bases and J 7 bases; nucleotides not matched to a gene: 11. CDR3 protein: CASSADRDRAGEKLFF. CDR3 DNA: TGTGCCAGCAGCGCGGACCGGGACAGGGCGGGTGAAAAACTGTTTTTT. Complete variable domain (other parts from reference TRBV7-9 and TRBJ1-4): DTGVSQNPRHKITKRGQNVTFRCDPISEHNRLYWYRQTLGQGPEFLTYFQNEAQLEKSRLLSDRFSAERPKGSFSTLEIQRTEQGDSAMYLCASSADRDRAGEKLFFGSGTQLSVL.

The chain couples TRBV14 to TRBJ2-3; D might be TRBD2 (6 bases). Germline-derived CDR1 and CDR2 are SGHDN and FVKESK. The CDR3 runs to 16 residues. Trimming left V 3 bases short and J 0 bases short, with 13 bases between. The CDR3 bases are TGTGCCAGCAGCCATGAGCAGGGAGGCAGCACAGATACGCAGTATTTT. Protein: CASSHEQGGSTDTQYF.

The chain uses TRBV7-3 and TRBJ1-1; 8 bases line up with TRBD1. CDR1 and CDR2 (germline): SGHTA, FQGTGA. This CDR3 comprises 14 residues. Losses at the gene ends were 6 bases for V and 6 bases for J; bases not matched to a gene: 9. The CDR3 DNA reads TGTGCCAGCAGTACCCGGCCAGGGGGCTCTGAAGCTTTCTTT. Its protein product is CASSTRPGGSEAFF.

This rearrangement joins TRBV7-3 to TRBJ1-1; a weak D match, TRBD1 (5 bases). V was clipped by 5 bases and J by 0 bases, with 13 bases between them. From germline, CDR1 is SGHTA and CDR2 FQGTGA. The CDR3 is made up of 15 amino acids. The CDR3 sequence: CASSINGGVNTEAFF. The CDR3 nucleotides are TGTGCCAGCAGCATAAACGGGGGGGTGAACACTGAAGCTTTCTTT.

The chain joins TRBV18 to TRBJ2-5; D uncertain. The V and J ends lost 3 bases and 1 base respectively, with 21 bases between them. CDR3 length: 18 amino acids. Germline V CDR1 and CDR2: KGHSH, LQKENI. The CDR3 protein is CASSPIRRAAQRQETQYF. Written as DNA, the CDR3 is TGTGCCAGCTCACCTATCCGTCGAGCCGCGCAACGCCAAGAGACCCAGTACTTC.

The V and J genes are TRBV5-4 and TRBJ1-2; D perhaps matches TRBD1 (5 bases). This CDR3 has 13 amino acids. Germline CDR1 is SGHNT and CDR2 is YYREEE (reference sequence). Trimming removed 0 bases at V and 5 bases at J, with 8 bases between. The CDR3 nucleotides are TGTGCCAGCAGCTTGGACAGGTTATATGGCTACACCTTC. Translating it yields CASSLDRLYGYTF.

The CDR3 spells CASSLVLAGGLTDTQYF. CDR3 bases: TGTGCCAGCAGCTTAGTACTAGCGGGGGGCCTCACAGATACGCAGTATTTT. The chain recombines TRBV7-9 with TRBJ2-3, with 12 bases identical to TRBD2. Germline-derived CDR1 and CDR2 are SEHNR and FQNEAQ (reference sequence). The CDR3 runs to 17 residues. The ends lost 1 base at V and 2 bases at J; junction bases unmatched: 4.

This chain uses TRBV3-1 (or the pseudogene TRBV3-2) with TRBJ2-7; D is unclear. Between the trimmed V and J ends, which lost 0 bases and 5 bases, there was a span of 5 bases. The CDR3 loop spans 12 amino acids. Germline CDR1 and CDR2: LGHDT and YNNKEL (reference sequence). The CDR3 here is CASSQETDEQYF. In nucleotides, the CDR3 is TGTGCCAGCAGCCAAGAGACTGACGAGCAGTACTTC.

The rearrangement links TRBV28 to TRBJ1-6; TRBD1 might be the D (5 bases). The CDR3 contains 14 residues. V was pared by 2 bases and J by 6 bases, with 8 bases between. Per germline, CDR1 MDHEN and CDR2 SYDVKM. The CDR3 here is CASSLGASNSPLHF. Here the CDR3 DNA reads TGTGCCAGCAGTTTAGGGGCCTCTAATTCACCCCTCCACTTT. Together with reference TRBV28 and TRBJ1-6, the CDR3 gives the full variable domain: DVKVTQSSRYLVKRTGEKVFLECVQDMDHENMFWYRQDPGLGLRLIYFSYDVKMKEKGDIPEGYSVSREKKERFSLILESASTNQTSMYLCASSLGASNSPLHFGNGTRLTVT.

J is TRBJ2-7 and V is TRBV6-1, with 8 bases that match TRBD1. The germline V gene has CDR1 MNHNS and CDR2 SASEGT. Losses at the gene ends were 1 base for V and 2 bases for J; bases not matched to a gene: 4. The CDR3 is made up of 15 amino acids. The CDR3 is CASSEGTGFTYEQYF. In DNA, the CDR3 is TGTGCCAGCAGTGAAGGGACAGGGTTTACCTACGAGCAGTACTTC.

V usage is TRBV18 and J usage is TRBJ2-5, with TRBD2 matching over 11 bases. Germline trimming cut 6 bases from V and 0 bases from J; bases unmatched to any gene: 3. The CDR3 is 15 residues long. The germline CDR1 and CDR2 sequences are KGHSH and LQKENI. The CDR3 DNA reads as TGTGCCAGCTCCCGGGGACTAGCGGACCAAGAGACCCAGTACTTC. This sequence encodes CASSRGLADQETQYF.

The chain couples TRBV24-1 to TRBJ1-3; 10 bases fit TRBD1. The CDR3 length is 21 residues. Germline V gene data show CDR1 as KGHDR and CDR2 as SFDVKD. With V trimmed by 4 bases and J by 0 bases, 17 bases remained unmatched. DNA for the CDR3: TGTGCCACCAGTGACCTAAAACCCCGGGACAGGGGCGATAGCTCTGGAAACACCATATATTTT. It specifies CATSDLKPRDRGDSSGNTIYF.

The rearrangement uses TRBV19 and TRBJ2-7, with 12 nucleotides matching TRBD1. Germline values: CDR1 LNHDA, CDR2 SQIVND (reference sequence). V was pared by 6 bases and J by 6 bases, with 6 bases of the junction left unmatched. This CDR3 comprises 14 residues. The CDR3 is CASRRGQGAVEQYF. The CDR3 nucleotides read TGTGCCAGTAGGCGGGGACAGGGGGCCGTCGAGCAGTACTTC. The full variable domain, completed using reference TRBV19 and TRBJ2-7, is DGGITQSPKYLFRKEGQNVTLSCEQNLNHDAMYWYRQDPGQGLRLIYYSQIVNDFQKGDIAEGYSVSREKKESFPLTVTSAQKNPTAFYLCASRRGQGAVEQYFGPGTRLTVT.

This chain connects TRBV9 to TRBJ2-3, with TRBD2 matching 15 bases. This CDR3 is 16 amino acids long. Germline V CDR1 and CDR2: SGDLS, YYNGEE. After removal of 4 bases from V and 7 bases from J, the junction contained 7 bases not matched to a gene. The DNA of the CDR3 is TGTGCCAGCAGCAAAGGACTAGCGGGGGGGCCGTATACGCAGTATTTT. Translation gives CASSKGLAGGPYTQYF. Looking up the rest from reference TRBV9 and TRBJ2-3 gives the full variable domain: DSGVTQTPKHLITATGQRVTLRCSPRSGDLSVYWYQQSLDQGLQFLIQYYNGEERAKGNILERFSAQQFPDLHSELNLSSLELGDSALYFCASSKGLAGGPYTQYFGPGTRLTVL.

This clone was detected only a few times. The chain has TRBV7-3 and TRBJ1-3; unclear D gene. Germline V gene sequence: CDR1 SGHTA, CDR2 FQGTGA. CDR3 size: 15 residues. With 3 bases removed from V and 2 bases from J, the gap between germline ends came to 11 bases. The CDR3 DNA reads TGTGCCAGCAGCTTCGGTGAGGGAACTGGAAACACCATATATTTT. It is translated as CASSFGEGTGNTIYF.

The V call is TRBV5-1, the J call TRBJ2-7, with 9 bases aligning to TRBD1. CDR3 length: 15 residues. Looked up from germline, CDR1 is SGHRS and CDR2 is YFSETQ. The V and J ends lost 0 bases and 12 bases, in that order; junction bases with no gene match: 13. The CDR3 sequence: CASSLEGQGLTARYF. In nucleotides, the CDR3 is TGCGCCAGCAGCTTGGAGGGACAGGGTTTAACAGCCAGGTACTTC. Full variable domain (rest looked up from reference TRBV5-1 and TRBJ2-7): KAGVTQTPRYLIKTRGQQVTLSCSPISGHRSVSWYQQTPGQGLQFLFEYFSETQRNKGNFPGRFSGRQFSNSRSEMNVSTLELGDSALYLCASSLEGQGLTARYFGPGTRLTVT.

The chain uses TRBV6-5 and TRBJ2-7, with D perhaps matching TRBD2 (6 bases). The ends were cut back, 0 bases at V and 3 bases at J, with 15 bases in the middle. The CDR3 sequence is 16 residues long. The germline CDR1 and CDR2 sequences are MNHEY and SVGAGI. The CDR3 is CASSYSRAGGVYEQYF. Here the CDR3 DNA reads TGTGCCAGCAGTTACTCGAGGGCAGGAGGGGTCTACGAGCAGTACTTC.

The chain is built from TRBV7-6 and TRBJ2-1; 13 nucleotides align to TRBD2. Germline values: CDR1 SGHVS, CDR2 FNYEAQ. CDR3 length: 17 residues. After removal of 5 bases from V and 4 bases from J, the junction contained 8 bases not matched to a gene. This CDR3 is CASSGGLAGASYNEQFF. CDR3 sequence (DNA): TGTGCCAGCAGCGGAGGACTAGCGGGGGCCTCTTACAATGAGCAGTTCTTC.

This rearrangement joins TRBV29-1 to TRBJ2-7; 9 bases line up with TRBD2. The CDR3 covers 15 residues. Per germline, CDR1 SQVTM and CDR2 ANQGSEA. V lost 3 bases, J lost 1 base, and 7 bases stayed unmatched. CDR3 residues: CSVDFAGGRSYEQYF. CDR3 in DNA: TGCAGCGTTGACTTTGCGGGGGGGAGGTCCTACGAGCAGTACTTC.

This clone showed up just a few times. V is TRBV16 and J is TRBJ1-5; unclear D gene. V was cut by 0 bases and J by 3 bases, with 9 bases left in between. This CDR3 region has 15 residues. Germline CDR1 reads KGHSY; CDR2 reads FQNENV. Written as DNA, the CDR3 is TGTGCCAGCAGCCAATCTGCACAGCCCAATCAGCCCCAGCATTTT. Translated: CASSQSAQPNQPQHF.

V is TRBV6-2 or TRBV6-3 and J is TRBJ2-2, with a possible D match to TRBD1 (6 bases). Germline V gene sequence: CDR1 MNHEY, CDR2 SVGEGT. The V end lost 3 bases, the J end lost 7 bases, and 27 bases lay between the germline ends. This CDR3 is 19 amino acids long. This CDR3 reads CASSYFPRGGALFNGELFF. Here the CDR3 DNA reads TGTGCCAGCAGTTATTTCCCACGTGGGGGCGCATTGTTTAACGGGGAGCTGTTTTTT.

The rearrangement links TRBV13 to TRBJ2-3; D gene unclear. This CDR3 region has 11 residues. V lost 1 base and J lost 11, with 7 bases in between. Germline V CDR1 and CDR2: PRHDT, FYEKMQ (reference sequence). CDR3 in DNA: TGTGCCAGCAGCTTAGCCAGTGGGCAGTATTTT. This translates into CASSLASGQYF.

The chain has TRBV5-4 and TRBJ2-1, with unresolved D. From germline, CDR1 is SGHNT and CDR2 YYREEE (reference sequence). Trimming removed 3 bases from V and 12 bases from J, with 10 bases in between. The CDR3 loop spans 11 amino acids. CDR3: CASSSGFAQFF. The CDR3 DNA reads TGTGCCAGCAGCTCAGGATTCGCGCAGTTCTTC.

The chain recombines TRBV27 with TRBJ2-1, with 7 bases identical to TRBD2. The CDR3 is 14 residues long. CDR1 and CDR2 (germline): MNHEY, SMNVEV (reference sequence). The V and J ends lost 4 bases and 2 bases, in that order; junction bases with no gene match: 2. The CDR3 protein is CASSSGLPYNEQFF. The CDR3 bases are TGTGCCAGCAGTTCGGGACTACCCTACAATGAGCAGTTCTTC.